Presented here are 3 T cell receptor beta chains from one specimen sequenced in a study of tumor-infiltrating lymphocytes in primary liver carcinoma. Joint extraction of RNA and DNA used roughly 19-32 mg of bulk tissue that was unsorted. From around 500 ng of total RNA, TCR beta-specific cDNA was reverse-transcribed using a constant-region primer. The TCR beta library was amplified through three nested multiplex PCR rounds in a modified ARM-PCR procedure. With TRBV1-TRBV30 forward primers and a C-beta reverse primer, the first two PCR rounds were run for 9 to 10 cycles each. A single record per CDR3 protein comes from TCRdb applying MiXCR to the multiplex PCR reads. The sample includes some 110,000 distinct CDR3 sequences, roughly 80% of them seen just once. The sequenced sample was liver tumor tissue from sampling region 3. The subset: tumor region T3, left-lateral pole. Receptors originate from a man aged 35 to 55 with primary liver carcinoma and hepatitis B virus infection.

This clonotype was counted once. As the CDR3 is not closed by the conserved phenylalanine or tryptophan, this likely results from a read error. The chain recombines TRBV11-2 with TRBJ2-5, with D tentatively TRBD1 or TRBD2 (6 bases each). In germline, CDR1 is SGHAT, CDR2 FQNNGV. The CDR3 extends over 17 amino acids. CDR3 residues: CVSSLYPGAAAQETQYL. Written as DNA, the CDR3 is TGTGTCAGTAGCTTATACCCGGGGGCAGCGGCACAAGAGACCCAGTACTTG.

On this clonotype: The CDR3 end shows no conserved phenylalanine or tryptophan, and so a read error is likely. The chain employs TRBV29-1 and TRBJ1-1; the D gene is possibly TRBD1 (5 bases). CDR3 length: 11 amino acids. Looked up from germline, CDR1 is SQVTM and CDR2 is ANQGSEA. CDR3 residues: CSAGDPGEAFL. The CDR3 nucleotides are TGTAGCGCCGGGGACCCCGGCGAAGCTTTCTTA.

With regard to this clonotype: An end of the junction differs from the germline gene, which may be a read error. The rearrangement joins TRBV10-1 to TRBJ1-1; D ambiguous. This CDR3 has 12 amino acids. CDR1 and CDR2 from the germline V gene are WNHNN and SYGVQD (reference sequence). This chain's CDR3 is CTSSEMNTEAFF. CDR3 DNA sequence: TGCACCAGTAGTGAGATGAACACTGAAGCTTTCTTT.